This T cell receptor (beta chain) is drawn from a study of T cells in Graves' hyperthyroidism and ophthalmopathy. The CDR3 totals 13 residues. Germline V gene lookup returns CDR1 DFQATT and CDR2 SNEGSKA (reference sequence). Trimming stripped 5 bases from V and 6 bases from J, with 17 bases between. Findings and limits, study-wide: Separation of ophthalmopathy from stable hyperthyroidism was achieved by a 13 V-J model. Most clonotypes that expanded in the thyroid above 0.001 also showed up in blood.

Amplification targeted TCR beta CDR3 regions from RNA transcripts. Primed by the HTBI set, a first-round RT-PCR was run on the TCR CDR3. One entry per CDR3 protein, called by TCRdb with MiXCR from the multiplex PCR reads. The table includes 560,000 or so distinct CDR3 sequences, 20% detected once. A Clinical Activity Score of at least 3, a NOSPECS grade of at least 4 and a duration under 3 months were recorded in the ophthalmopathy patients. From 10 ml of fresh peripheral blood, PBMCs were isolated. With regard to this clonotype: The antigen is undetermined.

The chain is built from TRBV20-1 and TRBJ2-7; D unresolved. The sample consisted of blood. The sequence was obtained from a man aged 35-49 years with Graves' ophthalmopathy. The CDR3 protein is CSASQLVGPEQYF. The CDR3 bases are TGCAGTGCTTCCCAGCTAGTCGGCCCCGAGCAGTACTTC.